The next 12 T cell receptor beta chains were all read from a single sample in a study of identical twins. TCRdb re-analysed the 5' RACE reads in MiXCR, keeping a single row per CDR3 protein. This repertoire shows 1.5 million to 2 million distinct CDR3 sequences, about 31% found once; its top ten account for about 0.27%. Sequencing was performed on cord blood. Receptors were obtained from a newborn girl in good health.

This clonotype has a handful of counts. The rearrangement uses TRBV3-1 and TRBJ2-5, with 11 bases lining up with TRBD2. V lost 2 bases and J lost 8; bases outside the gene matches: 7. Germline assignment: CDR1 LGHDT and CDR2 YNNKEL (reference sequence). The CDR3 extends over 15 amino acids. Here the CDR3 DNA reads TGTGCCAGCAGCCAACAACTAGCGGGGGAGGCCACCCAGTACTTC. Translated: CASSQQLAGEATQYF.

This clonotype was counted between two and nine times. The V and J genes are TRBV6-6 and TRBJ2-1; D may match TRBD1 or TRBD2 (6 bases each). The CDR3 covers 15 residues. The V gene lost 10 bases and the J gene lost 2 bases, with 18 bases spanning the gap. Germline-derived CDR1 and CDR2 are MNHNY and SVGAGI (reference sequence). For the CDR3, the DNA is TGTGCCACCAGAGAGGGGGGCCCCACCTACAATGAGCAGTTCTTC. It yields the protein CATREGGPTYNEQFF.

The chain combines TRBV19 with TRBJ1-5, with 7 bases identical to TRBD1. V lost 10 bases to trimming and J lost 3 bases; unmatched junction nucleotides: 6. Germline CDR1 LNHDA, CDR2 SQIVND (reference sequence). CDR3 length equals 13 residues. The CDR3 DNA is TGTGCCACCCAAGGACAGGTCAATCAGCCCCAGCATTTT. Translated, it gives CATQGQVNQPQHF.

Many counts were recorded for this clonotype. CDR3 region: CASSEAPGYEQYF. The CDR3 bases are TGTGCCAGCAGTGAAGCGCCGGGCTACGAGCAGTACTTC. The chain has TRBV9 and TRBJ2-7; D is ambiguous. The CDR3 covers 13 residues. Germline-derived CDR1 and CDR2 are SGDLS and YYNGEE. V lost 5 bases and J lost 3, with 12 bases in between. The entire variable domain, with the rest obtained from reference TRBV9 and TRBJ2-7, is as follows: DSGVTQTPKHLITATGQRVTLRCSPRSGDLSVYWYQQSLDQGLQFLIQYYNGEERAKGNILERFSAQQFPDLHSELNLSSLELGDSALYFCASSEAPGYEQYFGPGTRLTVT.

A remark on this clonotype: A much larger clone lies one base from this, so it may be a read error. The V call is TRBV3-1, the J call TRBJ2-3, with 8 nucleotides matching TRBD2. CDR3 length equals 16 residues. Per germline, CDR1 LGHDT and CDR2 YNNKEL (reference sequence). The CDR3 loop reads CAGSQGSGRTTDTQYF. In nucleotides, the CDR3 is TGTGCCGGCAGCCAAGGCAGCGGGAGAACTACAGATACGCAGTATTTT.

The sample holds a few counts of this clonotype. The chain employs TRBV7-9 and TRBJ2-7; possible D gene TRBD2, 5 bases. The V gene's germline CDR1 is SEHNR and CDR2 FQNEAQ (reference sequence). V shed 1 base and J shed 7 bases, with 14 bases lying between them. The CDR3 has 14 amino acids. CDR3 in amino acids: CASSLVGGYNEQYF. For the CDR3, the DNA is TGTGCCAGCAGCTTAGTTGGAGGCTACAATGAGCAGTACTTC.

This clonotype was found a few times. This chain joins TRBV12-3 or TRBV12-4 and TRBJ2-4; D is perhaps TRBD2 (6 bases). TRBJ2-7 explains the end of the DNA better; the J call may be wrong. CDR3 length: 14 residues. CDR3 nucleotide sequence: TGTGCCAGCAGGGGCCGGGACTTTCTCTACGAGCAGTACTTC. Its translation: CASRGRDFLYEQYF.

This clonotype was seen only a few times. The chain joins TRBV7-8 to TRBJ2-1; D may be TRBD2 (5 bases). Trimming removed 1 base from V and 7 bases from J, with 14 bases in between. The length of the CDR3 is 15 residues. Germline-derived CDR1 and CDR2 are SGHVS and FQNEAQ. CDR3 sequence reads: CASSLVDSLCNEQFF. CDR3 nucleotides: TGTGCCAGCAGCTTAGTGGACTCCCTGTGTAATGAGCAGTTCTTC.

CDR3 protein: CASSPFKRGHTDTQYF. CDR3 bases: TGCGCCAGCAGCCCCTTCAAGCGGGGCCACACAGATACGCAGTATTTT. The chain carries TRBV4-1 and TRBJ2-3; 7 nucleotides agree with TRBD2. The V gene end was trimmed by 4 bases and the J gene end by 2 bases; junction bases not matched to a gene: 9. Germline V gives CDR1 MGHRA, CDR2 YSYEKL. The length of the CDR3 is 16 residues.

Points on this clonotype: A read error may account for a junction end that differs from germline. V usage is TRBV7-9 and J usage is TRBJ1-2, with D unclear. There are 12 residues in the CDR3. CDR1 and CDR2 from the germline V gene are SEHNR and FQNEAQ (reference sequence). The CDR3 spells CASSLGSYGHTF. CDR3 DNA sequence: TGTGCCAGCAGCTTAGGGTCTTATGGCCACACCTTC.

The rearrangement uses TRBV29-1 and TRBJ2-7, with 9 bases that match TRBD2. The CDR3 consists of 14 residues. V dropped 1 base and J dropped 7; count of bases not matched to a gene: 8. Germline CDR1 SQVTM, CDR2 ANQGSEA. The chain's CDR3 is CSVEGGRALNEQYF. CDR3 coding DNA: TGCAGCGTTGAAGGCGGGAGGGCCCTCAATGAGCAGTACTTC.

As for this clonotype: This may stem from a read error, because a much larger clone lies one nucleotide away. This chain connects TRBV27 to TRBJ2-4; 10 bases line up with TRBD2. This CDR3 spans 23 amino acids. Germline values: CDR1 MNHEY, CDR2 SMNVEV (reference sequence). The CDR3 sequence is CASSGWPGQGTSGKLLARNIQYF. The CDR3 DNA follows: TGTGCCAGCAGTGGTTGGCCAGGACAGGGAACTAGCGGGAAACTTCTAGCCAGAAACATTCAGTACTTC.